Listed here are 22 T cell receptor beta chains from one sample, sequenced in a study of control samples from healthy donors and cancer patients. The repertoire was sequenced with immunoSEQ multiplex PCR; TCRdb's copy has only in-frame clones and lacks some. The sample consists of roughly 43,000 clones, around 87% of them appearing once. Sequenced: PBMCs. The receptors were sampled from a woman aged 60 to 75 with lung cancer.

The gene calls are TRBV9 and TRBJ1-2; TRBD1 agrees at 10 bases. The CDR3 consists of 13 residues. V was pared by 2 bases and J by 8 bases, with 3 bases of the junction left unmatched. The germline V gene encodes CDR1 SGDLS and CDR2 YYNGEE. The CDR3 here is CASSVGDRGGYTF. The CDR3 DNA reads as TGTGCCAGCAGCGTTGGGGACAGGGGCGGCTACACCTTC.

The chain joins TRBV4-3 to TRBJ2-7, with D possibly being TRBD1 (6 bases). The CDR3 has 13 amino acids. V was trimmed by 2 bases and J by 4 bases, leaving 9 bases between them. The germline CDR1 and CDR2 sequences are LGHNA and YSLEER. CDR3 DNA: TGCGCCAGCAGCCAATGGCAGGGGTACGAGCAGTACTTC. Translation gives CASSQWQGYEQYF.

J is TRBJ2-3 and V is TRBV5-1; weak D call: TRBD2 (5 bases). Deletions cut 1 base from V and 2 bases from J, with 11 bases between. CDR3 size: 15 residues. Germline CDR1 SGHRS, CDR2 YFSETQ. CDR3 DNA sequence: TGCGCCAGCAGCTTGACCGGGATCCACACAGATACGCAGTATTTT. This gives the protein CASSLTGIHTDTQYF.

The genes are TRBV5-5 and TRBJ1-2; TRBD1 is a possible D gene (5 bases). Germline CDR1 SGHKS, CDR2 YYEKEE (reference sequence). This CDR3 has 13 residues. The V end lost 5 bases, the J end lost 2 bases, and 10 bases lay between the germline ends. The CDR3 coding sequence is TGTGCCAGCAGTGTGGACACGAACTATGGCTACACCTTC. Its protein product is CASSVDTNYGYTF.

This chain links TRBV24-1 with TRBJ1-1; tentative D call: TRBD1 (6 bases). CDR1 is KGHDR, CDR2 SFDVKD, per germline. This CDR3 spans 15 amino acids. Trimming shortened V by 4 bases and J by 6 bases, and 17 bases separated the two germline ends. The CDR3 loop is CATSEGGPGAPEAFF. In DNA, the CDR3 is TGTGCCACCAGTGAGGGGGGGCCCGGCGCCCCTGAAGCTTTCTTT.

This clone was detected once. The genes are TRBV19 and TRBJ1-1; tentatively, D is TRBD1 (5 bases). V lost 6 bases and J 7 bases, leaving 18 bases between the germline ends. This CDR3 is built from 14 residues. Germline V gives CDR1 LNHDA, CDR2 SQIVND (reference sequence). This CDR3 reads CASSLGGEEGEAFF. CDR3 DNA: TGTGCCAGTAGCTTGGGAGGGGAGGAGGGTGAAGCTTTCTTT.

The chain combines TRBV5-5 with TRBJ2-7; D is unclear. This CDR3 is 15 amino acids long. Germline CDR1 SGHKS, CDR2 YYEKEE (reference sequence). Trimming left V 5 bases short and J 0 bases short, with 15 bases between. For the CDR3, the DNA is TGTGCCAGCAGACTGGGCCCGTCCAGCTCCTACGAGCAGTACTTC. Translated: CASRLGPSSSYEQYF.

The V gene is TRBV19, the J gene TRBJ1-1; D perhaps matches TRBD1 (5 bases). The germline V and J ends were trimmed by 6 bases and 2 bases, with 16 bases remaining between them. In germline, CDR1 is LNHDA, CDR2 SQIVND (reference sequence). The CDR3 spans 15 residues. The CDR3 here is CASSVRGPLNTEAFF. In DNA, the CDR3 is TGTGCCAGTAGCGTTAGGGGTCCGCTTAACACTGAAGCTTTCTTT.

The CDR3 nucleotides are TGTGCTAGTGGTTTGGTGTTAGGGCGGGGACTAACCTACGAGCAGTACTTC. Amino acids: CASGLVLGRGLTYEQYF. This chain links TRBV12-5 with TRBJ2-7, with 7 bases lining up with TRBD2. The J segment lost 2 bases and the V segment lost 0 bases, leaving 10 bases of the junction unmatched. Germline V gene sequence: CDR1 LGHNT, CDR2 FRNRAP. This CDR3 spans 17 amino acids.

The chain links TRBV11-3 to TRBJ1-6; D might be TRBD1 (5 bases). The CDR3 contains 13 residues. CDR1 is SGHNT and CDR2 is YENEEA in the germline V gene. Trimming removed 4 bases from V and 12 bases from J, with 13 bases in between. The DNA of the CDR3 is TGTGCCAGCAGCTCCGACGTGGGGGGACCCCTCCACTTT. This gives the protein CASSSDVGGPLHF.

The gene calls are TRBV2 and TRBJ2-4; D tentatively reads TRBD1 or TRBD2 (5 bases each). The CDR3 consists of 15 residues. The V end was cut by 7 bases, the J end by 8 bases, with 21 bases between. The germline V gene has CDR1 SNHLY and CDR2 FYNNEI. Here the CDR3 DNA reads TGTGCCAGCATCCGGAGCAGGGCGGTGGAGGACATTCAGTACTTC. As protein: CASIRSRAVEDIQYF.

The rearrangement links TRBV18 to TRBJ2-2; TRBD1 matches 8 bases. This CDR3 is 15 amino acids long. Losses at the gene ends were 5 bases for V and 4 bases for J; bases not matched to a gene: 6. The germline V gene encodes CDR1 KGHSH and CDR2 LQKENI. The CDR3 DNA sequence: TGTGCCAGCTCAAAAGACAGGGGCGGCACCGGGGAGCTGTTTTTT. Protein sequence: CASSKDRGGTGELFF.

This clone was recorded once. The chain carries TRBV30 and TRBJ1-2; D not resolved. CDR1 is GTSNPN, CDR2 SVGIG, per germline (reference sequence). Trimming pared 2 bases from V and 9 bases from J, leaving 13 bases between. The CDR3 consists of 12 residues. For the CDR3, the DNA is TGTGCCTGGAGTTCAGAGGGTGCGCGCTACACCTTC. Encoded protein: CAWSSEGARYTF.

The chain has TRBV7-2 and TRBJ2-5, with 8 bases aligning to TRBD2. The CDR3 consists of 15 residues. V lost 1 base, J lost 3 bases, and 4 bases stayed unmatched. The germline CDR1 and CDR2 sequences are SGHTA and FQGNSA. CDR3 nucleotide sequence: TGTGCCAGCAGCTTAGAACTAGCGGTAGAAGAGACCCAGTACTTC. Protein sequence: CASSLELAVEETQYF.

This chain links TRBV6-6 with TRBJ2-5; TRBD2 is a possible D gene (5 bases). There are 13 residues in the CDR3. V lost 2 bases and J 4 bases, leaving 8 bases between the germline ends. Germline V CDR1 and CDR2: MNHNY, SVGAGI (reference sequence). CDR3 residues: CASSYERAETQYF. The CDR3 bases are TGTGCCAGCAGTTACGAGAGGGCAGAGACCCAGTACTTC.

The rearrangement joins TRBV5-1 to TRBJ1-5; TRBD1 agrees at 8 bases. Germline-derived CDR1 and CDR2 are SGHRS and YFSETQ. The junction had 5 bases not matched to a gene; V was cut back by 0 bases and J by 6 bases. The CDR3 consists of 15 residues. As DNA, the CDR3 is TGCGCCAGCAGCTTGGTGACAGGGGAAGGTCAGCCCCAGCATTTT. Its protein product is CASSLVTGEGQPQHF.

CDR3 nucleotides: TGTGCCTCAAGACAGGTCTCTGGAAACACCATATATTTT. Residues: CASRQVSGNTIYF. This chain uses TRBV10-3 with TRBJ1-3, with D possibly TRBD1 on 6 matching bases. The germline V and J ends were trimmed by 11 bases and 0 bases, with 11 bases remaining between them. CDR3 length: 13 amino acids. Germline values: CDR1 ENHRY, CDR2 SYGVKD.

V is TRBV20-1 and J is TRBJ2-7; D tentatively fits TRBD1 or TRBD2 (5 bases each). V lost 3 bases and J lost 5, with 8 bases in between. This CDR3 is built from 11 residues. The V gene's germline CDR1 is DFQATT and CDR2 SNEGSKA (reference sequence). CDR3 sequence (DNA): TGCAGTGCTAGCGGGGACCACGAGCAGTACTTC. It encodes CSASGDHEQYF.

The chain recombines TRBV9 with TRBJ1-2, with a tentative D call TRBD1 (6 bases). V was pared by 3 bases and J by 4 bases, with 10 bases between. Germline values: CDR1 SGDLS, CDR2 YYNGEE. There are 13 residues in the CDR3. In DNA, the CDR3 is TGTGCCAGCAGCGGGGGGCTTGGCTATGGCTACACCTTC. This encodes CASSGGLGYGYTF.

This rearrangement joins TRBV6-6 to TRBJ2-1; 9 bases map to TRBD1. With 5 bases clipped from V and 9 bases from J, the junction kept 5 bases outside the gene matches. Germline V gene lookup returns CDR1 MNHNY and CDR2 SVGAGI (reference sequence). CDR3 length: 13 residues. The CDR3 protein is CASSVGTGSEQFF. The CDR3 coding sequence is TGTGCCAGCAGTGTCGGGACAGGGAGTGAGCAGTTCTTC.

The chain combines TRBV18 with TRBJ2-3; D uncertain. This CDR3 contains 11 residues. Germline V gene sequence: CDR1 KGHSH, CDR2 LQKENI. The V gene lost 6 bases and the J gene lost 4 bases, with 5 bases spanning the gap. The CDR3 region has the DNA TGTGCCAGCTCCGCAGCAGATACGCAGTATTTT. This codes for CASSAADTQYF.

This sequence joins TRBV4-2 and TRBJ2-1; a possible D gene is TRBD2 (6 bases). The CDR3 totals 16 residues. Trimming took 3 bases from V and 5 from J, leaving 17 bases between them. The V gene's germline CDR1 is LGHNA and CDR2 YNFKEQ. The CDR3 nucleotides are TGTGCCAGCAGCCAGGCGGGACTGACGGGCGACAATGAGCAGTTCTTC. Protein: CASSQAGLTGDNEQFF.